The 19 T cell receptor beta chains listed next were all sequenced from one sample in a study of long-term antiretroviral therapy in people with HIV. Version v3.0 of the immunoSEQ assay ran at survey level. Repertoires were generated with immunoSEQ multiplex PCR, while TCRdb's copy carries only in-frame clones and drops some. This sample yields some 23,000 clones, of which approximately 86% are seen a single time; approximately 5% belongs to the top ten. Sequencing was performed on unsorted PBMCs, taken roughly 4.5 years after starting antiretroviral therapy. Receptors originate from a man aged 25 to 40 with HIV.

The CDR3 spells CASSRGQGPTDTQYF. As DNA, the CDR3 is TGTGCCAGCAGCCGGGGACAGGGGCCCACAGATACGCAGTATTTT. The chain carries TRBV7-6 and TRBJ2-3; 10 bases agree with TRBD1. CDR1 is SGHVS, CDR2 FNYEAQ, per germline. The CDR3 is made up of 15 amino acids. After removal of 5 bases from V and 2 bases from J, the junction contained 4 bases not matched to a gene.

This chain uses TRBV15 with TRBJ1-3, with TRBD1 matching 9 bases. Germline V CDR1 and CDR2: LNHNV, YYDKDF (reference sequence). The CDR3 is 15 residues long. The trim removed 8 bases at V and 4 bases at J, leaving 9 bases unmatched. The DNA for the CDR3 is TGTGCCACCCGCGCCGGGACAGGGTCAGGAAACACCATATATTTT. Its protein is CATRAGTGSGNTIYF.

This rearrangement joins TRBV27 to TRBJ1-2, with D possibly matching TRBD1 (5 bases). CDR3 length equals 13 residues. In germline, CDR1 is MNHEY, CDR2 SMNVEV (reference sequence). Trimming took 7 bases from V and 1 from J, leaving 10 bases between them. The CDR3 region is CASTLGGNYGYTF. CDR3 in DNA: TGTGCCAGCACCCTCGGGGGTAACTATGGCTACACCTTC.

By its share, this clone is large (0.1 to 1%). The chain couples TRBV7-3 to TRBJ2-1, with TRBD2 identical over 7 bases. The CDR3 length is 16 residues. Germline V lookup: CDR1 SGHTA, CDR2 FQGTGA. J was trimmed by 10 bases and V by 6 bases; bases with no gene match: 18. CDR3 coding DNA: TGTGCCAGCAGGAATACAATCCTAGGCGGGAGTAACGAGCAGTTCTTC. As protein: CASRNTILGGSNEQFF. Using reference TRBV7-3 and TRBJ2-1 for the parts outside the CDR3, the full variable domain is GAGVSQTPSNKVTEKGKYVELRCDPISGHTALYWYRQSLGQGPEFLIYFQGTGAADDSGLPNDRFFAVRPEGSVSTLKIQRTERGDSAVYLCASRNTILGGSNEQFFGPGTRLTVL.

The V gene is TRBV11-2, the J gene TRBJ2-2; TRBD2 might be the D (5 bases). The CDR3 has 14 residues. From germline, CDR1 is SGHAT and CDR2 FQNNGV. Trimming shortened V by 4 bases and J by 4 bases, and 10 bases separated the two germline ends. The DNA of the CDR3 is TGTGCCAGCAGCTACGAGGGTGGCACCGGGGAGCTGTTTTTT. The encoded protein is CASSYEGGTGELFF.

This rearrangement joins TRBV7-8 to TRBJ2-7; D is perhaps TRBD1 or TRBD2 (5 bases each). From germline, CDR1 is SGHVS and CDR2 FQNEAQ. V was trimmed by 11 bases and J by 3 bases, leaving 17 bases between them. CDR3 size: 13 residues. For the CDR3, the DNA is TGTGCCGGGAGTTCCGGGACGATCTACGAGCAGTACTTC. It encodes CAGSSGTIYEQYF.

The V call is TRBV19, the J call TRBJ1-2; D not resolved. V was cut by 3 bases and J by 8 bases, with 19 bases left in between. Germline V gives CDR1 LNHDA, CDR2 SQIVND (reference sequence). This CDR3 has 15 amino acids. CDR3 bases: TGTGCCAGTAGTATCGAGGTCAGGCCGATTCGGGGCTACACCTTC. This translates into CASSIEVRPIRGYTF.

The rearrangement uses TRBV7-9 and TRBJ1-1, with D uncertain. CDR3 length equals 14 residues. Germline V CDR1 and CDR2: SEHNR, FQNEAQ (reference sequence). The V end lost 2 bases, the J end lost 1 base, and 8 bases lay between the germline ends. This CDR3 reads CASSLQRPNTEAFF. In DNA form, the CDR3 reads TGTGCCAGCAGCTTACAAAGACCGAACACTGAAGCTTTCTTT.

This clone was seen more than once but under ten times. This chain links TRBV7-9 with TRBJ1-2, with D hard to call. Trimming removed 1 base at V and 2 bases at J, with 8 bases between. Germline V CDR1 and CDR2: SEHNR, FQNEAQ (reference sequence). This CDR3 has 14 amino acids. For the CDR3, the DNA is TGTGCCAGCAGCTTAGGTCGGCTCAACTATGGCTACACCTTC. This codes for CASSLGRLNYGYTF.

This chain connects TRBV5-1 to TRBJ2-7, with D perhaps TRBD2 (5 bases). With 4 bases removed from V and 5 bases from J, the gap between germline ends came to 7 bases. The CDR3 is 11 residues long. Germline V CDR1 and CDR2: SGHRS, YFSETQ. The DNA for the CDR3 is TGCGCCAGCAGCACCGGGGACGAGCAGTACTTC. Its translation is CASSTGDEQYF.

The V gene is TRBV11-2, the J gene TRBJ1-6; 7 nucleotides match TRBD1. Germline V lookup: CDR1 SGHAT, CDR2 FQNNGV. The J segment lost 14 bases and the V segment lost 4 bases, leaving 11 bases of the junction unmatched. The CDR3 is 14 residues long. In DNA, the CDR3 is TGTGCCAGCAGCTCCGAAACAGGGGTCAGATCCCTCCACTTT. Translating it yields CASSSETGVRSLHF.

This clone was picked up one time. The chain links TRBV30 to TRBJ1-2; no clear D. The CDR3 consists of 13 residues. V was shortened by 0 bases and J by 8 bases, with 13 bases between the two germline ends. The germline CDR1 and CDR2 sequences are GTSNPN and SVGIG (reference sequence). The CDR3 DNA reads as TGTGCCTGGAGTGTAAAGGGTTTAGCCGGCTACACCTTC. It codes for CAWSVKGLAGYTF.

V usage is TRBV18 and J usage is TRBJ1-4; D gene ambiguous. Germline values: CDR1 KGHSH, CDR2 LQKENI. Trimming took off 3 bases at V and 8 bases at J, with 7 bases between the two ends. CDR3 length: 12 amino acids. The CDR3 DNA reads TGTGCCAGCTCACCTGCTGGCGAAAAACTGTTTTTT. Protein: CASSPAGEKLFF.

The chain has TRBV5-5 and TRBJ1-4; D unresolved. The CDR3 consists of 15 residues. Germline V gene data show CDR1 as SGHKS and CDR2 as YYEKEE (reference sequence). The V and J ends lost 4 bases and 1 base respectively, with 11 bases between them. The CDR3 DNA sequence: TGTGCCAGCAGCCCTGACGGGAGAACTAATGAAAAACTGTTTTTT. Its protein is CASSPDGRTNEKLFF.

The chain employs TRBV6-6 and TRBJ2-1; no firm D call. Germline V CDR1 and CDR2: MNHNY, SVGAGI (reference sequence). The CDR3 spans 16 residues. The V gene lost 6 bases and the J gene lost 1 base, with 16 bases spanning the gap. The CDR3 sequence is CASSPIPFGSYNEQFF. Written as DNA, the CDR3 is TGTGCCAGCAGCCCTATTCCGTTCGGTTCCTACAATGAGCAGTTCTTC.

J is TRBJ1-4 and V is TRBV29-1; no reliable D call. The CDR3 is 11 amino acids. The germline V gene encodes CDR1 SQVTM and CDR2 ANQGSEA. V lost 8 bases to trimming and J lost 5 bases, with 9 bases between them. For the CDR3, the DNA is TGCAGCTCCCGGGTAAATGAAAAACTGTTTTTT. Translating it yields CSSRVNEKLFF.

This clone has just a few counts. The chain recombines TRBV19 with TRBJ2-7; maybe TRBD2 (6 bases). The V gene's germline CDR1 is LNHDA and CDR2 SQIVND (reference sequence). CDR3 size: 17 residues. V was trimmed by 5 bases and J by 0 bases, leaving 20 bases between them. CDR3 DNA: TGTGCCAGTAGTGCCCTTCAGGGCGGGATATGCTCCTACGAGCAGTACTTC. Translating it yields CASSALQGGICSYEQYF.

This clone occurred once. V is TRBV4-2 and J is TRBJ1-1; 10 bases map to TRBD1. The ends lost 1 base at V and 1 base at J; junction bases unmatched: 15. This CDR3 is 20 amino acids long. Germline CDR1 and CDR2: LGHNA and YNFKEQ. The CDR3 sequence is CASSQVPSGTGAPWNTEAFF. The CDR3 DNA is TGTGCCAGCAGCCAAGTCCCGTCCGGGACAGGGGCCCCATGGAACACTGAAGCTTTCTTT.

The genes are TRBV29-1 and TRBJ1-2; TRBD1 matches 9 bases. CDR1 SQVTM and CDR2 ANQGSEA come from the germline V gene. This CDR3 comprises 12 residues. After removal of 6 bases from V and 4 bases from J, the junction contained 3 bases not matched to a gene. The CDR3 sequence is CSVGTGIYGYTF. CDR3 nucleotide sequence: TGCAGCGTCGGGACAGGGATCTATGGCTACACCTTC.